This T cell receptor beta chain was profiled in a study of cytomegalovirus exposure and HLA in healthy donors. The study, taken as a whole, reports: In a later analysis, specific HLA alleles were associated with approximately 17,000 TCR beta sequences at a 0.05 false discovery rate. Later examination showed HLA-associated TCR beta chains had greater clonal expansion than equally common others.

Turning to this clone: Its cognate antigen is unknown.

The germline CDR1 and CDR2 sequences are MNHNS and SASEGT. The CDR3 length is 13 residues. Trimming pared 6 bases from V and 1 base from J, leaving 9 bases between. PCR used 60 Vbeta primers and 13 Jbeta primers. Original methodology: Later, an analysis found 65 million to 85 million unique TCR beta chains, and some 10 million of these were shared. The protocol was immunoSEQ multiplex PCR, while the TCRdb copy is restricted to in-frame clones and leaves out a portion. The DNA gave D and trimming, while V, J and clone size come from that table. The sample consists of approximately 130,000 clones, roughly 71% of them appearing once.

The V call is TRBV6-1, the J call TRBJ1-1; D remains unclear. Sample: PBMCs. The receptor comes from a woman aged 40 to 50 in good health and CMV-seronegative. CDR3 loop: CASRSTQNTEAFF. The CDR3 DNA reads as TGTGCCAGCAGGTCAACACAGAACACTGAAGCTTTCTTT.